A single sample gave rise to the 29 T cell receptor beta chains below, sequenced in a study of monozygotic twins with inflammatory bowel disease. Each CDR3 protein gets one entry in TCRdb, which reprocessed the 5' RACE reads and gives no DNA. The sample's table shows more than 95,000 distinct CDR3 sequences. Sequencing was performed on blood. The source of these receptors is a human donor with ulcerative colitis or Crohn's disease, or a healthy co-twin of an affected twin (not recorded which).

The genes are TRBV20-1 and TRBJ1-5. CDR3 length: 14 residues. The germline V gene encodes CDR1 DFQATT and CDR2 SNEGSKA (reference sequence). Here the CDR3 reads CSATGGVGNQPQHF.

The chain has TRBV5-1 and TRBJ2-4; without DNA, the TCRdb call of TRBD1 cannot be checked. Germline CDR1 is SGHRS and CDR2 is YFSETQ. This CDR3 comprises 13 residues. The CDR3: CASSFDSGNIQYF.

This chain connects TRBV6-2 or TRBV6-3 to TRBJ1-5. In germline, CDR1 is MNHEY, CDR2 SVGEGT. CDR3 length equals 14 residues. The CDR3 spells CASSPRGLDQPQHF.

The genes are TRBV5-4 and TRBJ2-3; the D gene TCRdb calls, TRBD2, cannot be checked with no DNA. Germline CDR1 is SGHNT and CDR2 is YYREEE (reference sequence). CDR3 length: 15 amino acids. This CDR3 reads CASSFQGGNADTQYF.

The CDR3 is CASSPSGGKDTQYF. This chain uses TRBV18 with TRBJ2-3; TCRdb lists TRBD2, though no DNA is available to test this call. This CDR3 region has 14 residues. The germline gives CDR1 KGHSH, CDR2 LQKENI.

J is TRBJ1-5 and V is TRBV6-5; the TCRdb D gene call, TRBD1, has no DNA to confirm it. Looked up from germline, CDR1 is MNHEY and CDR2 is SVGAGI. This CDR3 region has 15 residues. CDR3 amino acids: CASRLDRDPNQPQHF.

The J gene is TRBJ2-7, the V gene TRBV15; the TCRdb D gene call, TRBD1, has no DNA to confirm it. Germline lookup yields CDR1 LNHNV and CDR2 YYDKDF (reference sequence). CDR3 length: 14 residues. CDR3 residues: CATSRAGTSGEQYF.

This CDR3 is CSAHLAGVNIQYF. The chain recombines TRBV20-1 with TRBJ2-4; TCRdb designates TRBD2, a call that cannot be tested without DNA. Germline CDR1 and CDR2: DFQATT and SNEGSKA (reference sequence). This CDR3 spans 13 amino acids.

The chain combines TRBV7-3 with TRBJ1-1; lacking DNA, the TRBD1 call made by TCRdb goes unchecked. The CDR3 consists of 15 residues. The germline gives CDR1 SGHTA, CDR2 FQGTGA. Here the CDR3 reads CASSLKGPRNTEAFF.

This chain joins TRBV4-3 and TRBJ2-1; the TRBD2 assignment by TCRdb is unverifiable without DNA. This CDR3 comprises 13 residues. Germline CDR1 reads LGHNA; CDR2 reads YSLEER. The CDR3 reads CASSQTGTSRPFF.

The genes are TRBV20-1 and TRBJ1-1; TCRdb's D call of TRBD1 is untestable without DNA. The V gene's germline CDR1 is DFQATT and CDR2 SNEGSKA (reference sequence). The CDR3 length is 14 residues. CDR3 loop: CSATHDRVDTEAFF.

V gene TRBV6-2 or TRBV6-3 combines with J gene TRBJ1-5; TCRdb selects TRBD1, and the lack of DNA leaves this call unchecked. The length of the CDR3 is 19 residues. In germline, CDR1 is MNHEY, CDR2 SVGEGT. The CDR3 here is CASSPWGARLIESNQPQHF.

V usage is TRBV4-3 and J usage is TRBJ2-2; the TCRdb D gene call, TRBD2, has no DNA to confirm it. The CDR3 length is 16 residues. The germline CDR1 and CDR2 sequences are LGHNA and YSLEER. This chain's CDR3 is CASSQTSAGGGGELFF.

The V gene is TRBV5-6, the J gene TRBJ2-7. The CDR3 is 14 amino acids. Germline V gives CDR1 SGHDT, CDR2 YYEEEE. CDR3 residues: CASTRRLPPYEQYF.

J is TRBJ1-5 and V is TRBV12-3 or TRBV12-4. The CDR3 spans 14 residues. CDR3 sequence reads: CASSLRRRDQPQHF.

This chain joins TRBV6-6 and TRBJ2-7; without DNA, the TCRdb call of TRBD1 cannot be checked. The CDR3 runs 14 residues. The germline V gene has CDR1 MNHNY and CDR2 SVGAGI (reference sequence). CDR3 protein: CAGKRGQNTYEQYF.

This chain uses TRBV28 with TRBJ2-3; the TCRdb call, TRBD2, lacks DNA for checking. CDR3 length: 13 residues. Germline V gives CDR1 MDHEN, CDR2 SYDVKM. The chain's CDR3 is CASSVLPPPSQYF.

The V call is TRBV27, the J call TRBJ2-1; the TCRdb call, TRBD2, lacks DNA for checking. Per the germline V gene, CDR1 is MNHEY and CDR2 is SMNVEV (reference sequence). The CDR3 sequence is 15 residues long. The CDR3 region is CASSSVGLGFHEQFF.

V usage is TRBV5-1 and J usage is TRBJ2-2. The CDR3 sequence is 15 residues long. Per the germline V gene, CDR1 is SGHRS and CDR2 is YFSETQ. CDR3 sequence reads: CASSLEDHSTGELFF.

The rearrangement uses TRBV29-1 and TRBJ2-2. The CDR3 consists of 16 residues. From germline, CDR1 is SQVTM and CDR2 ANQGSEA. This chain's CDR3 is CSVERWQSQNTGELFF.

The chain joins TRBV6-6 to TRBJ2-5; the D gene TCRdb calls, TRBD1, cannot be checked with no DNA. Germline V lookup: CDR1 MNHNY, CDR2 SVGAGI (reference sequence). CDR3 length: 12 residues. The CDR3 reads CASRADRVTQYF.

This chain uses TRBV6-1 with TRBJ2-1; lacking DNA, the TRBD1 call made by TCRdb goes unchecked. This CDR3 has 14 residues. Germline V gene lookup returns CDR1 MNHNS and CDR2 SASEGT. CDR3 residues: CASSLRDPYNEQFF.

CDR3 sequence: CASSLVGGGTDTQYF. The chain carries TRBV5-4 and TRBJ2-3; the TCRdb call, TRBD2, lacks DNA for checking. The CDR3 is made up of 15 amino acids. Germline CDR1 reads SGHNT; CDR2 reads YYREEE (reference sequence).

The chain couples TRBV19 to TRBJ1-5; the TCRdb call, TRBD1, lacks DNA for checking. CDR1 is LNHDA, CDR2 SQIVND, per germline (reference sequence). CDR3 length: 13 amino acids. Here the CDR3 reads CASTPPGVQPQHF.

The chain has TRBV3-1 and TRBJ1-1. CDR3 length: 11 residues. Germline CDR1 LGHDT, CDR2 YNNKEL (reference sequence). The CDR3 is CASSQLGEAFF.

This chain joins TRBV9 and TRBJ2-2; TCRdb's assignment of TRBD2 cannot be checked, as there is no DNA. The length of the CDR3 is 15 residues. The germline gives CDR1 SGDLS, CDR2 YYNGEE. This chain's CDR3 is CASSLGTDGTGELFF.

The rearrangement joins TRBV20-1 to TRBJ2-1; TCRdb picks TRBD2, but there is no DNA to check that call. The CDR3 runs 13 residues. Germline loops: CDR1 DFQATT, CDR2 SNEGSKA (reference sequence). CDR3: CSARTSGNHEQFF.

This chain's CDR3 is CASSRLANSGANVLTF. This chain connects TRBV5-6 to TRBJ2-6. CDR1 is SGHDT, CDR2 YYEEEE, per germline. The CDR3 sequence is 16 residues long.

The CDR3 loop reads CASKAWGRTQETQYF. This chain connects TRBV6-2 or TRBV6-3 to TRBJ2-5; TCRdb's D gene call, TRBD1, goes unchecked for lack of DNA. There are 15 residues in the CDR3. Germline lookup yields CDR1 MNHEY and CDR2 SVGEGT.